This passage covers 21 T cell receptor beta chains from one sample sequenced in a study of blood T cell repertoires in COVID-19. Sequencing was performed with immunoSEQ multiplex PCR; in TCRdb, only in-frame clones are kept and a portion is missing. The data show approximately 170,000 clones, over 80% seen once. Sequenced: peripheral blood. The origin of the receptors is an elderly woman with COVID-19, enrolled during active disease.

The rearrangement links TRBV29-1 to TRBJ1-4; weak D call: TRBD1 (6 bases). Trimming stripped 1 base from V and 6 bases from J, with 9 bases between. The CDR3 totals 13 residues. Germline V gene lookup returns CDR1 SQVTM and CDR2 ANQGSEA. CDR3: CSVEAGGDEKLFF. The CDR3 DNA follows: TGCAGCGTTGAAGCGGGGGGCGATGAAAAACTGTTTTTT.

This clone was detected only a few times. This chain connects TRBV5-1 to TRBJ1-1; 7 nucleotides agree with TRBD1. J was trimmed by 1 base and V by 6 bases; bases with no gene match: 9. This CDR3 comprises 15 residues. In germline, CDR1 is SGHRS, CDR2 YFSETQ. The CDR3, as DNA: TGCGCCAGCATCGACGGTGGGACAGCGAACACTGAAGCTTTCTTT. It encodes CASIDGGTANTEAFF. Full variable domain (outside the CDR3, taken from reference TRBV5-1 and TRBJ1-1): KAGVTQTPRYLIKTRGQQVTLSCSPISGHRSVSWYQQTPGQGLQFLFEYFSETQRNKGNFPGRFSGRQFSNSRSEMNVSTLELGDSALYLCASIDGGTANTEAFFGQGTRLTVV.

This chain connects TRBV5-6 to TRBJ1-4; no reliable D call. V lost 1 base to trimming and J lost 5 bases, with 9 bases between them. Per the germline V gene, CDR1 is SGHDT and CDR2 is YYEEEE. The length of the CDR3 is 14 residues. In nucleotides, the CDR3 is TGTGCCAGCAGCTTGTTGGAGCCCAATGAAAAACTGTTTTTT. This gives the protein CASSLLEPNEKLFF.

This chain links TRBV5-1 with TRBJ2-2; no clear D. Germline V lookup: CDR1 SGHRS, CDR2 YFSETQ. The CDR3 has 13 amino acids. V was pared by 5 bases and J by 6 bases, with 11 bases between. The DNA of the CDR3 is TGCGCCAGCAGGTCGGCTAGTTCCGGGGAGCTGTTTTTT. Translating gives CASRSASSGELFF.

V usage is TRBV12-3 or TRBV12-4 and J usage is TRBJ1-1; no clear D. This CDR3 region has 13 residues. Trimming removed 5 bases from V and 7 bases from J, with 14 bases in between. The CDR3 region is CASSPTPGGEAFF. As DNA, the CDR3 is TGTGCCAGCAGTCCGACCCCCGGAGGTGAAGCTTTCTTT.

The CDR3 sequence is CASSQGRITSGAYNEQFF. CDR3 DNA sequence: TGTGCCAGCAGCCAAGGCCGAATCACTAGCGGGGCCTACAATGAGCAGTTCTTC. This sequence joins TRBV4-2 and TRBJ2-1; TRBD2 agrees at 10 bases. CDR1 is LGHNA, CDR2 YNFKEQ, per germline. The CDR3 extends over 18 amino acids. V was pared by 1 base and J by 2 bases, with 8 bases of the junction left unmatched.

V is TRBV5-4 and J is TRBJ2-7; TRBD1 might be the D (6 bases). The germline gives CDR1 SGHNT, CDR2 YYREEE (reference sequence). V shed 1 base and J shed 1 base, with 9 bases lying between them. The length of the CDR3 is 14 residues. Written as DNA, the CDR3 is TGTGCCAGCAGCTTGCAGGGGCGGTCCTACGAGCAGTACTTC. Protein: CASSLQGRSYEQYF.

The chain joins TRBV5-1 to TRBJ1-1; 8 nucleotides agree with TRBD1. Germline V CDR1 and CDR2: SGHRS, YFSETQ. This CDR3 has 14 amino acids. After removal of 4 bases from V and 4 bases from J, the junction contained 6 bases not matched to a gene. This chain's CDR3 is CASSQGAGGTEAFF. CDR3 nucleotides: TGCGCCAGCAGCCAGGGGGCTGGGGGCACTGAAGCTTTCTTT.

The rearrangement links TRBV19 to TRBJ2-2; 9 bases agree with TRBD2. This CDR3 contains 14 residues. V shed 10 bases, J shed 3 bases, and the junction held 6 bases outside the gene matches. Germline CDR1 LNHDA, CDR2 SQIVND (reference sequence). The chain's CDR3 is CATSRGRDTGELFF. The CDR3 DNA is TGTGCCACCTCGCGCGGGAGGGACACCGGGGAGCTGTTTTTT.

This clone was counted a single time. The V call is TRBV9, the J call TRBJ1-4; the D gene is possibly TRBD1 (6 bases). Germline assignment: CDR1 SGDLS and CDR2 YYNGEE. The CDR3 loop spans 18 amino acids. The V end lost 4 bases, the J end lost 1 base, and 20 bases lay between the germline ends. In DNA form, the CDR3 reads TGTGCCAGCAGCTCAACCTTTACGACGGGACAAACTAATGAAAAACTGTTTTTT. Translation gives CASSSTFTTGQTNEKLFF. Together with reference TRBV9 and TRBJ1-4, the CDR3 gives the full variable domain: DSGVTQTPKHLITATGQRVTLRCSPRSGDLSVYWYQQSLDQGLQFLIQYYNGEERAKGNILERFSAQQFPDLHSELNLSSLELGDSALYFCASSSTFTTGQTNEKLFFGSGTQLSVL.

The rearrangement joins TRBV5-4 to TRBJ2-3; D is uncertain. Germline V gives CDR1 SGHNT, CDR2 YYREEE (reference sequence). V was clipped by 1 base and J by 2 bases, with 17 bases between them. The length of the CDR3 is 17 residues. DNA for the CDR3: TGTGCCAGCAGCTTGAATCCTTTTGAACATAACACAGATACGCAGTATTTT. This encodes CASSLNPFEHNTDTQYF.

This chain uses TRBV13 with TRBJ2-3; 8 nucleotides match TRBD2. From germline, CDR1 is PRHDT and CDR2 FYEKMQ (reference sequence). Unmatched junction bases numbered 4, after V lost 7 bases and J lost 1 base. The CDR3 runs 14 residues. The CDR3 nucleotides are TGTGCCAGCAAACTTAGCGGGGGCACAGATACGCAGTATTTT. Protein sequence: CASKLSGGTDTQYF.

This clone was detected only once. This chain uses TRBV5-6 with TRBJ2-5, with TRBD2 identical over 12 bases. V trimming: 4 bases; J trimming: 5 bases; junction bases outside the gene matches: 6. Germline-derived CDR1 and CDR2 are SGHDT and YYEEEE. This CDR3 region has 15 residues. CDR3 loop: CASSRLAGVRETQYF. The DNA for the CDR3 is TGTGCCAGCAGCCGACTAGCGGGAGTTAGGGAGACCCAGTACTTC.

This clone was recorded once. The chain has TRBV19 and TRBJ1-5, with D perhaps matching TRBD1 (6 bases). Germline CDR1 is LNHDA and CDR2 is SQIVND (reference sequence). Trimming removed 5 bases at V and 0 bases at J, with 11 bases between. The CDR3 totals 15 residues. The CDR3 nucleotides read TGTGCCAGTAGTGCACGGACAGTTAGCAATCAGCCCCAGCATTTT. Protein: CASSARTVSNQPQHF.

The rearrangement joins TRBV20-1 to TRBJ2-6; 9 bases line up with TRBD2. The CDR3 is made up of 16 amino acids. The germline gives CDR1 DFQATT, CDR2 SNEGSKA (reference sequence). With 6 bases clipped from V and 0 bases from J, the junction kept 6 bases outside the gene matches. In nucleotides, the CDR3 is TGCAGTGCGAGTAGCGGGGGCCACTCTGGGGCCAACGTCCTGACTTTC. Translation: CSASSGGHSGANVLTF.

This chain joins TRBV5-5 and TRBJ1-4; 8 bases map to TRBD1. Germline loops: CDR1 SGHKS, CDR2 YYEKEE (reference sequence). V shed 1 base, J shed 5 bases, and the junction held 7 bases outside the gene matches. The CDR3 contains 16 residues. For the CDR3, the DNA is TGTGCCAGCAGCTTGACAACCGGGACAGGAAATGAAAAACTGTTTTTT. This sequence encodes CASSLTTGTGNEKLFF.

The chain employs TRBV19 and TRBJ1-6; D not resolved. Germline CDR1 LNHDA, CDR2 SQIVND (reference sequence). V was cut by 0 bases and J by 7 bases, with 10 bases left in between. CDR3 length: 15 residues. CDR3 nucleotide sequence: TGTGCCAGTAGTATAGAGAGGGATGGGAATTCACCCCTCCACTTT. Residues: CASSIERDGNSPLHF.

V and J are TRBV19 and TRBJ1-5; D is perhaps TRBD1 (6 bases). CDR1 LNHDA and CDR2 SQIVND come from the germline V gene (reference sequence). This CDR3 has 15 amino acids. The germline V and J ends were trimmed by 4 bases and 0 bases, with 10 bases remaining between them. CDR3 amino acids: CASSTGHISNQPQHF. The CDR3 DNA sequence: TGTGCCAGTAGTACGGGACACATTAGCAATCAGCCCCAGCATTTT.

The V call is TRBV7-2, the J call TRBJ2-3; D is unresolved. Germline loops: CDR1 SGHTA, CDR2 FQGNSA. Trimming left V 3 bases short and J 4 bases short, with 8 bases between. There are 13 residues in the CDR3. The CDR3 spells CASSFGTADTQYF. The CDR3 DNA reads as TGTGCCAGCAGCTTCGGTACCGCAGATACGCAGTATTTT. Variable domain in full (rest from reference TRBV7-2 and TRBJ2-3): GAGVSQSPSNKVTEKGKDVELRCDPISGHTALYWYRQSLGQGLEFLIYFQGNSAPDKSGLPSDRFSAERTGGSVSTLTIQRTQQEDSAVYLCASSFGTADTQYFGPGTRLTVL.

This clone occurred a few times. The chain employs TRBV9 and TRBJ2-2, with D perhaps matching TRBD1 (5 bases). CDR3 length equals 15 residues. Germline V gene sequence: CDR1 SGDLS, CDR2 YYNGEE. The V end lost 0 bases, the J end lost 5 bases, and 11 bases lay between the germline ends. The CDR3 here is CASSVGAGRTGELFF. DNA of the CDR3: TGTGCCAGCAGCGTAGGTGCAGGGCGGACCGGGGAGCTGTTTTTT.

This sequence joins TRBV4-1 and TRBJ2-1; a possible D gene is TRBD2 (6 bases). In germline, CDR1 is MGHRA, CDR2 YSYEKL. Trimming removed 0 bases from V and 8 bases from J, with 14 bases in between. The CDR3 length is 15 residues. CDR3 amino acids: CASSQDRRRADEQFF. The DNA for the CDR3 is TGCGCCAGCAGCCAAGATCGGCGGAGGGCGGATGAGCAGTTCTTC.